A selection of T cell receptor beta chains follows, all from one sample in a study of cytomegalovirus exposure and HLA in healthy donors. Repertoires were generated with immunoSEQ multiplex PCR, while TCRdb's copy carries only in-frame clones and drops some. Altogether fewer than 150,000 clones are present, approximately 73% being singletons, with the ten largest covering around an eighth. The sample consisted of PBMCs. The receptors were gathered from a human donor in good health. Each CDR3 is given with its conserved first and last residue. Each record gives: V gene, clone size, J gene, D gene, CDR3 protein, CDR3 DNA. D genes are given only for firm matches. Size is omitted from some rows. Given values are once, few, many or a class for expanded clones.

TRBV6-1	-	TRBJ1-2	TRBD1	CASSRGPDGYTF	TGTGCCAGCAGCAGGGGGCCGGATGGCTACACCTTC
TRBV4-1	-	TRBJ1-6	-	CASSQDSDSPLHF	TGCGCCAGCAGCCAAGACAGTGATTCACCCCTCCACTTT
TRBV11-2	-	TRBJ2-5	-	CASSLGTVGETQYF	TGTGCCAGCAGCTTAGGGACAGTAGGGGAGACCCAGTACTTC
TRBV2	once	TRBJ2-3	TRBD2	CASSRTSGIRDTQYF	TGTGCCAGCAGTCGAACTAGCGGGATAAGGGATACGCAGTATTTT
TRBV29-1	-	TRBJ2-3	TRBD2	CSVDSSGTTDTQYF	TGCAGCGTTGACTCTAGCGGGACCACAGATACGCAGTATTTT
TRBV9	-	TRBJ2-1	-	CASSGSSRNEQFF	TGTGCCAGCAGCGGTTCTTCGAGGAATGAGCAGTTCTTC
TRBV18	-	TRBJ1-1	-	CASSTSPNTEAFF	TGTGCCAGCTCAACATCCCCGAACACTGAAGCTTTCTTT
TRBV28	-	TRBJ2-5	TRBD2	CASSTSGDLQETQYF	TGTGCCAGCAGTACTAGCGGAGACTTACAAGAGACCCAGTACTTC
TRBV27	-	TRBJ2-7	TRBD2	CASSPGLAAREQYF	TGTGCCAGTTCACCGGGACTAGCGGCGCGGGAGCAGTACTTC
TRBV7-8	-	TRBJ2-5	TRBD2	CASSLEGTSLETQYF	TGTGCCAGCAGCTTAGAGGGGACTAGCTTGGAGACCCAGTACTTC
TRBV27	-	TRBJ1-1	TRBD1	CASSLMDRGNTEAFF	TGTGCCAGCAGTTTGATGGACAGGGGGAACACTGAAGCTTTCTTT
TRBV7-9	once	TRBJ2-4	TRBD2	CASRPGTSGPLAKNIQYF	TGTGCCAGCAGGCCCGGGACTAGCGGGCCTCTAGCCAAAAACATTCAGTACTTC
TRBV6-1	-	TRBJ2-5	TRBD1	CASVASGGWETQYF	TGTGCCAGCGTGGCCTCAGGGGGTTGGGAGACCCAGTACTTC
TRBV28	-	TRBJ1-1	-	CASSAALTGTTEAFF	TGTGCCAGCAGTGCTGCACTTACAGGTACCACTGAAGCTTTCTTT
TRBV7-8	-	TRBJ2-2	TRBD2	CASSPTSGRAPGELFF	TGTGCCAGCAGCCCTACTAGCGGGAGGGCCCCCGGGGAGCTGTTTTTT
TRBV5-6	once	TRBJ1-5	-	CASSLAARNQPQHF	TGTGCCAGCAGCTTGGCTGCGAGAAATCAGCCCCAGCATTTT
TRBV28	-	TRBJ1-5	-	CASSLELIQGRANSNQPQHF	TGTGCCAGCAGTCTAGAACTCATACAGGGTCGGGCAAATAGCAATCAGCCCCAGCATTTT
TRBV18	-	TRBJ1-4	-	CASSPGTDEKLFF	TGTGCCAGCTCACCAGGGACTGATGAAAAACTGTTTTTT
TRBV19	once	TRBJ1-1	TRBD1	CASSIRGQGRTEAFF	TGTGCCAGTAGTATTAGGGGACAGGGAAGGACTGAAGCTTTCTTT
TRBV20-1	-	TRBJ1-2	-	CSAGAVGYTF	TGCAGTGCTGGAGCAGTTGGCTACACCTTC
TRBV2	few	TRBJ2-7	TRBD2	CASSDGTSDYEQYF	TGTGCCAGCAGTGATGGGACTAGCGACTACGAGCAGTACTTC
TRBV2	-	TRBJ2-6	-	CASRVSYVSGANVLTF	TGTGCCAGCAGGGTCTCCTACGTCTCTGGGGCCAACGTCCTGACTTTC
TRBV9	-	TRBJ1-4	-	CASSPPGQVEKLFF	TGTGCCAGCAGCCCGCCTGGGCAGGTGGAAAAACTGTTTTTT
TRBV4-1	-	TRBJ2-7	-	CASSQDQGLMGEQYF	TGCGCCAGCAGCCAAGATCAGGGGCTTATGGGCGAGCAGTACTTC
TRBV4-1	-	TRBJ2-1	-	CASSQEGTASYNEQFF	TGCGCCAGCAGCCAAGAAGGGACTGCCTCCTACAATGAGCAGTTCTTC
TRBV7-3	-	TRBJ2-3	-	CASSSQGSSTDTQYF	TGTGCCAGCAGCTCACAGGGCTCTAGCACAGATACGCAGTATTTT
TRBV9	-	TRBJ2-7	TRBD2	CASSPEPGLGPYEQYF	TGTGCCAGCAGCCCCGAACCGGGACTAGGACCCTACGAGCAGTACTTC
TRBV4-1	-	TRBJ1-4	-	CASSQGRELFF	TGCGCCAGCAGCCAAGGACGGGAACTGTTTTTT
TRBV19	-	TRBJ1-1	-	CASSIGEGLDTEAFF	TGTGCCAGTAGTATAGGGGAGGGCCTGGACACTGAAGCTTTCTTT